Presented here are 11 T cell receptor beta chains from one specimen sequenced in a study of cytomegalovirus exposure and HLA in healthy donors. PCR primers comprised 60 Vbeta and 13 Jbeta primers. TCRdb keeps only in-frame clones here, not all; method: immunoSEQ multiplex PCR. The sample shows 100,000 to 120,000 clones, over 60% of them seen only once. Sample: PBMCs. These receptors originate from a man between 25 and 39 years old in good health and CMV-seropositive.

The chain couples TRBV9 to TRBJ2-1; D ambiguous. Germline V gene sequence: CDR1 SGDLS, CDR2 YYNGEE. This CDR3 is built from 13 residues. V lost 0 bases, J lost 8 bases, and 9 bases lay in between. CDR3 nucleotide sequence: TGTGCCAGCAGCGTAGCCGTGGCGGATGAGCAGTTCTTC. This encodes CASSVAVADEQFF.

V gene TRBV9 combines with J gene TRBJ1-1, with TRBD1 matching over 10 bases. Germline-derived CDR1 and CDR2 are SGDLS and YYNGEE. The CDR3 runs to 16 residues. J lost 0 bases, V lost 4 bases, and 6 bases had no gene match. The CDR3, as DNA: TGTGCCAGCAGCTCCGGGACAGGGGACTTGAACACTGAAGCTTTCTTT. It codes for CASSSGTGDLNTEAFF.

Notes on this clone: This same CDR3 is encoded by further DNA sequences in the sample. The rearrangement uses TRBV5-4 and TRBJ2-7; TRBD1 matches at 7 bases. The CDR3 is made up of 14 amino acids. Trimming took 0 bases from V and 2 from J; bases not matched to a gene: 2. Per germline, CDR1 SGHNT and CDR2 YYREEE (reference sequence). CDR3 protein: CASSLGDSPYEQYF. The CDR3 DNA reads as TGTGCCAGCAGCTTGGGGGACAGCCCCTACGAGCAGTACTTC. The whole variable domain, remainder taken from reference TRBV5-4 and TRBJ2-7, is ETGVTQSPTHLIKTRGQQVTLRCSSQSGHNTVSWYQQALGQGPQFIFQYYREEENGRGNFPPRFSGLQFPNYSSELNVNALELDDSALYLCASSLGDSPYEQYFGPGTRLTVT.

This chain connects TRBV30 to TRBJ1-6, with D uncertain. Looked up from germline, CDR1 is GTSNPN and CDR2 is SVGIG (reference sequence). The V end lost 2 bases, the J end lost 11 bases, and 10 bases lay between the germline ends. The CDR3 sequence is 12 residues long. DNA of the CDR3: TGTGCCTGGAGTCTGTTACATACACCCCTCCACTTT. Amino acids: CAWSLLHTPLHF.

The chain has TRBV5-1 and TRBJ1-4; possible D gene TRBD1, 5 bases. The CDR3 extends over 14 amino acids. The V end lost 3 bases, the J end lost 7 bases, and 13 bases lay between the germline ends. Germline values: CDR1 SGHRS, CDR2 YFSETQ. CDR3 amino acids: CASSSGGGSEKLFF. CDR3 bases: TGCGCCAGCAGCTCGGGGGGGGGAAGTGAAAAACTGTTTTTT.

The V gene is TRBV11-2, the J gene TRBJ1-1; a possible D gene is TRBD1 (5 bases). V lost 0 bases to trimming and J lost 5 bases, with 16 bases between them. CDR1 is SGHAT, CDR2 FQNNGV, per germline. The CDR3 contains 16 residues. CDR3 amino acids: CASSLDLVLGGTEAFF. In DNA form, the CDR3 reads TGTGCCAGCAGCTTAGATCTTGTGCTGGGGGGAACTGAAGCTTTCTTT.

The rearrangement joins TRBV20-1 to TRBJ2-7; the match to TRBD1 covers 7 bases. The CDR3 is 11 amino acids. Germline V CDR1 and CDR2: DFQATT, SNEGSKA (reference sequence). The CDR3 region has the DNA TGCAGGGCCCAGGGGGACTACGAGCAGTACTTC. Encoded protein: CRAQGDYEQYF.

In nucleotides, the CDR3 is TGTGCCAGCAGCGTAGGTGACAGCTACGAGCAGTACTTC. It translates to CASSVGDSYEQYF. The V gene is TRBV9, the J gene TRBJ2-7; D is possibly TRBD1 (5 bases). Per the germline V gene, CDR1 is SGDLS and CDR2 is YYNGEE. CDR3 size: 13 residues. The V and J ends lost 0 bases and 3 bases respectively, with 7 bases between them.

The J gene is TRBJ1-5, the V gene TRBV19; D not resolved. The length of the CDR3 is 13 residues. Germline CDR1 is LNHDA and CDR2 is SQIVND (reference sequence). Trimming stripped 3 bases from V and 4 bases from J, with 7 bases between. CDR3 sequence reads: CASSMSRNQPQHF. CDR3 nucleotide sequence: TGTGCCAGTAGTATGTCCCGTAATCAGCCCCAGCATTTT. Variable domain in full (rest from reference TRBV19 and TRBJ1-5): DGGITQSPKYLFRKEGQNVTLSCEQNLNHDAMYWYRQDPGQGLRLIYYSQIVNDFQKGDIAEGYSVSREKKESFPLTVTSAQKNPTAFYLCASSMSRNQPQHFGDGTRLSIL.

The chain has TRBV28 and TRBJ1-6; D remains unclear. V was trimmed by 4 bases and J by 11 bases, leaving 15 bases between them. The CDR3 is made up of 14 amino acids. Germline V CDR1 and CDR2: MDHEN, SYDVKM. In nucleotides, the CDR3 is TGTGCCAGCAGTTCCCCTGACAATTTGGCACCCCTCCACTTT. Encoded protein: CASSSPDNLAPLHF.

This clone showed up just once. This chain uses TRBV30 with TRBJ2-5, with 10 bases aligning to TRBD2. Germline V gene sequence: CDR1 GTSNPN, CDR2 SVGIG (reference sequence). CDR3 length: 18 amino acids. V trimming: 2 bases; J trimming: 4 bases; junction bases outside the gene matches: 16. This chain's CDR3 is CAWSRLFTLAGMGETQYF. The CDR3 DNA is TGTGCCTGGAGTCGCTTATTTACACTAGCGGGGATGGGAGAGACCCAGTACTTC.